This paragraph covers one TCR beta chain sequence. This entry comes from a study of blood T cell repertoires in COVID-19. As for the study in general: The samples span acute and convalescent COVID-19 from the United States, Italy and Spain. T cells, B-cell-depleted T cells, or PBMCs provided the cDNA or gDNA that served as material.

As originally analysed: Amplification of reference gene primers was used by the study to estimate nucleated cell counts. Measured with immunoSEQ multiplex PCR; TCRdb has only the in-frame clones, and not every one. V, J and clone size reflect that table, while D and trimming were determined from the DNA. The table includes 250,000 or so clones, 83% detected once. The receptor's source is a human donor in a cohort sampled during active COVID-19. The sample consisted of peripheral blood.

The CDR3 here is CASSQGPPSSEQFF. The DNA of the CDR3 is TGTGCCAGCAGCCAAGGGCCGCCCTCCTCAGAGCAGTTCTTC. The chain recombines TRBV4-2 with TRBJ2-1; D remains unclear. V was shortened by 1 base and J by 10 bases, with 14 bases between the two germline ends. Germline values: CDR1 LGHNA, CDR2 YNFKEQ. The CDR3 consists of 14 residues.